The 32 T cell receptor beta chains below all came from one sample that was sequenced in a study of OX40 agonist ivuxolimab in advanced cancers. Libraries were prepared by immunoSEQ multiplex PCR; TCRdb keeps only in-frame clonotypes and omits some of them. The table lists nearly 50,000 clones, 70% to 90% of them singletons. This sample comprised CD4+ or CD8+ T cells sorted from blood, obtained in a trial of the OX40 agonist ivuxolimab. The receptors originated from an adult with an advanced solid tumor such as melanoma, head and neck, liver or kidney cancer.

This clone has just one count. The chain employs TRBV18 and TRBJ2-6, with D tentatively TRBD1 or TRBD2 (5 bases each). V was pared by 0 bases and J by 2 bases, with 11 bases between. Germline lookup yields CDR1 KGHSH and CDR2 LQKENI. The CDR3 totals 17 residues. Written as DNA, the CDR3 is TGTGCCAGCTCACCACCGGTATGGGGACCTGGGGCCAACGTCCTGACTTTC. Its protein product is CASSPPVWGPGANVLTF.

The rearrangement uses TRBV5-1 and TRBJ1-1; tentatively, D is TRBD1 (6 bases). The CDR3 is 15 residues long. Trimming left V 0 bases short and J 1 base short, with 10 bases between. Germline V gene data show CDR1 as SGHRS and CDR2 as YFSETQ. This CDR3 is CASSLAAGENTEAFF. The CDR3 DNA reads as TGCGCCAGCAGCTTGGCGGCAGGGGAGAACACTGAAGCTTTCTTT.

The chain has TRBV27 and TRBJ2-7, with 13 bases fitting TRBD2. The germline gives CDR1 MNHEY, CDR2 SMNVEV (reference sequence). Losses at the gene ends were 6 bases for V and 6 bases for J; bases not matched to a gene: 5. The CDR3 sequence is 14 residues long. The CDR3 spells CASRRLAGGVEQYF. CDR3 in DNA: TGTGCCAGCAGGAGACTAGCGGGGGGAGTCGAGCAGTACTTC.

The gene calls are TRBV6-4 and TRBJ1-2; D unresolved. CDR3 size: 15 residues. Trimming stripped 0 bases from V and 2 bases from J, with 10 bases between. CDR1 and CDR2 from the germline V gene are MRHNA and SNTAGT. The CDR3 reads CASSDSWVPNYGYTF. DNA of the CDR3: TGTGCCAGCAGTGACTCGTGGGTACCCAACTATGGCTACACCTTC.

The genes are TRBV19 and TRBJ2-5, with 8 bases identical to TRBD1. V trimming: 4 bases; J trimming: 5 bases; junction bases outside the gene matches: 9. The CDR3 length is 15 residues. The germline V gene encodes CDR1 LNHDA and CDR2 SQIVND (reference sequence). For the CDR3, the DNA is TGTGCCAGTAGTAACGGGAGACAGGGGCTGGAGACCCAGTACTTC. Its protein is CASSNGRQGLETQYF.

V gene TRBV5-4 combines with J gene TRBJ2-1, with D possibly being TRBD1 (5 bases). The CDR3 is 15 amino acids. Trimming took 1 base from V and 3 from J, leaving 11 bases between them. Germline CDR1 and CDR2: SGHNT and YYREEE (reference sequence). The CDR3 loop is CASSLRGLGYNEQFF. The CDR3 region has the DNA TGTGCCAGCAGCTTGAGGGGTTTAGGCTACAATGAGCAGTTCTTC. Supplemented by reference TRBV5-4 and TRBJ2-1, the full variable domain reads ETGVTQSPTHLIKTRGQQVTLRCSSQSGHNTVSWYQQALGQGPQFIFQYYREEENGRGNFPPRFSGLQFPNYSSELNVNALELDDSALYLCASSLRGLGYNEQFFGPGTRLTVL.

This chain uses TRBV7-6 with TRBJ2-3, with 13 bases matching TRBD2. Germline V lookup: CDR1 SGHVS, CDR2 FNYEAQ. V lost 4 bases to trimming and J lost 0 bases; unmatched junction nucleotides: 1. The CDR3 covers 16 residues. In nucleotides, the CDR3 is TGTGCCAGCAGCTGGGGACTAGCGGGGAGCACAGATACGCAGTATTTT. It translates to CASSWGLAGSTDTQYF.

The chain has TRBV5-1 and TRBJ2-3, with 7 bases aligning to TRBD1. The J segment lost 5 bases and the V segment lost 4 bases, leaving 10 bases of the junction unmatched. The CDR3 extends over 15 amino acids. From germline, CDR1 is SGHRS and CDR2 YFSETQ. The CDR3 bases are TGCGCCAGCAGCCCTGGGACAGCTGCTGGAGATACGCAGTATTTT. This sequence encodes CASSPGTAAGDTQYF. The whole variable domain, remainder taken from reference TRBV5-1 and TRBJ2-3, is KAGVTQTPRYLIKTRGQQVTLSCSPISGHRSVSWYQQTPGQGLQFLFEYFSETQRNKGNFPGRFSGRQFSNSRSEMNVSTLELGDSALYLCASSPGTAAGDTQYFGPGTRLTVL.

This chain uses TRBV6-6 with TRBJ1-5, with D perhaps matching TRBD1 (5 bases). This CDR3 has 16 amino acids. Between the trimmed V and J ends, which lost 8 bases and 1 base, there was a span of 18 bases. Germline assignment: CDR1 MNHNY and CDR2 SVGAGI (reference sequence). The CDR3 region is CASFPGTRGSNQPQHF. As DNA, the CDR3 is TGTGCCAGCTTCCCAGGGACGCGTGGAAGCAATCAGCCCCAGCATTTT.

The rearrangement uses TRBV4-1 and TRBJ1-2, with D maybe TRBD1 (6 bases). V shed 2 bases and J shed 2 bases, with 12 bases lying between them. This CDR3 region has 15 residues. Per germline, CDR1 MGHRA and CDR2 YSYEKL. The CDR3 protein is CASSQPFTGNYGYTF. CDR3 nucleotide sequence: TGCGCCAGCAGCCAACCCTTCACAGGGAACTATGGCTACACCTTC.

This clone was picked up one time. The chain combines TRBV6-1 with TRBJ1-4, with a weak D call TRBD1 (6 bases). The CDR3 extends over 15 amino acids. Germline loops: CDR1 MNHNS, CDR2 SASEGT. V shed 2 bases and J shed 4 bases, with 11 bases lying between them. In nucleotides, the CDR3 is TGTGCCAGCAGTGAACTGGCAGGGGATAATGAAAAACTGTTTTTT. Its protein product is CASSELAGDNEKLFF.

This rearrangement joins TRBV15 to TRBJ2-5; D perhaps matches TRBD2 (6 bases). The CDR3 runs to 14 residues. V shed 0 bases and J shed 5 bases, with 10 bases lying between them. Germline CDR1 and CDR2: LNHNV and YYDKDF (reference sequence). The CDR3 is CATSRDGGRETQYF. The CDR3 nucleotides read TGTGCCACCAGCAGAGATGGAGGGAGGGAGACCCAGTACTTC. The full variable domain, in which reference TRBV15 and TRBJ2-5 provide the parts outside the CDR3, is DAMVIQNPRYQVTQFGKPVTLSCSQTLNHNVMYWYQQKSSQAPKLLFHYYDKDFNNEADTPDNFQSRRPNTSFCFLDIRSPGLGDTAMYLCATSRDGGRETQYFGPGTRLLVL.

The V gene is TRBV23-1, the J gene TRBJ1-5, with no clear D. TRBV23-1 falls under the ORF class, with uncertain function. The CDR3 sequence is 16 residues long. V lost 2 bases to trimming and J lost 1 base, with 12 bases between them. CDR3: CASSQSHQWSNQPQHF. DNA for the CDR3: TGCGCCAGCAGTCAAAGTCACCAGTGGAGCAATCAGCCCCAGCATTTT.

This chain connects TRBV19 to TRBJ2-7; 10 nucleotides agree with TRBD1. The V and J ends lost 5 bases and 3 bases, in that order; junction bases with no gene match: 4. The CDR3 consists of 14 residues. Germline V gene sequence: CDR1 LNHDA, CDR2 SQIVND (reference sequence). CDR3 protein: CASSSGTGVYEQYF. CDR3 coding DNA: TGTGCCAGTAGTTCCGGGACAGGGGTCTACGAGCAGTACTTC.

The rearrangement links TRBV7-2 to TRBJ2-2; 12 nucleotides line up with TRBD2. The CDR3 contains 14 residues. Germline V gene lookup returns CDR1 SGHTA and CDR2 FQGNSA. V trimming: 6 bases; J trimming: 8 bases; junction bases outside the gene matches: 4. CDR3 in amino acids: CASSTSGRIGELFF. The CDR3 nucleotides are TGTGCCAGCAGTACTAGCGGGAGGATAGGGGAGCTGTTTTTT. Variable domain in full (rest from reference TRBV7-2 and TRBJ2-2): GAGVSQSPSNKVTEKGKDVELRCDPISGHTALYWYRQSLGQGLEFLIYFQGNSAPDKSGLPSDRFSAERTGGSVSTLTIQRTQQEDSAVYLCASSTSGRIGELFFGEGSRLTVL.

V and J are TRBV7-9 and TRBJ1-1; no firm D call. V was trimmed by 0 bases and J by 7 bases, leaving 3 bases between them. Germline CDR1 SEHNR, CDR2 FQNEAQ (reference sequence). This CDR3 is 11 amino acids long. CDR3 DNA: TGTGCCAGCAGCTTAGCCAATGAAGCTTTCTTT. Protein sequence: CASSLANEAFF.

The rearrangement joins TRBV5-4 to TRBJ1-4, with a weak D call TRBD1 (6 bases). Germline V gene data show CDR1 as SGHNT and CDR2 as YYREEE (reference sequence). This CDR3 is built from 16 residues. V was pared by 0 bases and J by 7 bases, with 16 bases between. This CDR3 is CASSLAGGGIGEKLFF. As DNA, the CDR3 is TGTGCCAGCAGCTTGGCCGGGGGCGGGATAGGTGAAAAACTGTTTTTT.

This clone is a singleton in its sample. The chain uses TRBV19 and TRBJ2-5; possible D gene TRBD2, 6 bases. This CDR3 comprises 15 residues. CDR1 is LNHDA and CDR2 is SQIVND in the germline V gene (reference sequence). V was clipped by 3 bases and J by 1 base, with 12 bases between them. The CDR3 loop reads CASSIGGRFQETQYF. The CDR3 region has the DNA TGTGCCAGTAGTATTGGAGGGAGATTCCAAGAGACCCAGTACTTC.

CDR3 sequence reads: CASSEYSNTGELFF. Here the CDR3 DNA reads TGTGCCAGCAGTGAGTACAGCAACACCGGGGAGCTGTTTTTT. The chain links TRBV2 to TRBJ2-2, with no clear D. The CDR3 runs to 14 residues. V dropped 3 bases and J dropped 2 bases, with 7 bases sitting between them. Germline CDR1 reads SNHLY; CDR2 reads FYNNEI.

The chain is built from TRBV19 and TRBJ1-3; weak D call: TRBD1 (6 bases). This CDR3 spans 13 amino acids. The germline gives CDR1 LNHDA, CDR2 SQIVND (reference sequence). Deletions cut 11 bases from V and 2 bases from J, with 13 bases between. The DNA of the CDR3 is TGTGCCGTAAGTGCAGGGGCTGGAAACACCATATATTTT. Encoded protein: CAVSAGAGNTIYF. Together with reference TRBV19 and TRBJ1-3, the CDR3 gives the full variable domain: DGGITQSPKYLFRKEGQNVTLSCEQNLNHDAMYWYRQDPGQGLRLIYYSQIVNDFQKGDIAEGYSVSREKKESFPLTVTSAQKNPTAFYLCAVSAGAGNTIYFGEGSWLTVV.

The CDR3 DNA reads as TGTGCCAGCAAACAGAGCACAGATACGCAGTATTTT. Its translation is CASKQSTDTQYF. The V gene is TRBV6-1, the J gene TRBJ2-3; D ambiguous. CDR3 length: 12 residues. The germline V gene has CDR1 MNHNS and CDR2 SASEGT. Between the trimmed V and J ends, which lost 7 bases and 0 bases, there was a span of 5 bases.

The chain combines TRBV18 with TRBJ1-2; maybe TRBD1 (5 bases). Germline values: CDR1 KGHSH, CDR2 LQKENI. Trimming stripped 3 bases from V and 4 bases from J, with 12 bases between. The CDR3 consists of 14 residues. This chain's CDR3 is CASSPSRDGYGYTF. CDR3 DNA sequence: TGTGCCAGCTCACCGAGCCGGGACGGCTATGGCTACACCTTC. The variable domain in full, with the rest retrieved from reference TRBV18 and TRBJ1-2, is NAGVMQNPRHLVRRRGQEARLRCSPMKGHSHVYWYRQLPEEGLKFMVYLQKENIIDESGMPKERFSAEFPKEGPSILRIQQVVRGDSAAYFCASSPSRDGYGYTFGSGTRLTVV.

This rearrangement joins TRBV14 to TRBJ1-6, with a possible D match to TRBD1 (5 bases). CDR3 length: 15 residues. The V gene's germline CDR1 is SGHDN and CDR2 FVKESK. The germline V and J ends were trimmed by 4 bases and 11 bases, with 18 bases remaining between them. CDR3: CASSRGGELGAPLHF. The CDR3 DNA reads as TGTGCCAGCAGCCGAGGTGGGGAGCTGGGGGCACCCCTCCACTTT.

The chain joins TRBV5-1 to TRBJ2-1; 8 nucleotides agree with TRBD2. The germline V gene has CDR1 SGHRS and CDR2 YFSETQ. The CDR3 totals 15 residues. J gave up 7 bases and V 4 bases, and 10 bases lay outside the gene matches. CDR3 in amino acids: CASSPSGSLSNEQFF. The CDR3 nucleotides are TGCGCCAGCAGCCCTAGCGGGTCCCTCTCGAATGAGCAGTTCTTC.

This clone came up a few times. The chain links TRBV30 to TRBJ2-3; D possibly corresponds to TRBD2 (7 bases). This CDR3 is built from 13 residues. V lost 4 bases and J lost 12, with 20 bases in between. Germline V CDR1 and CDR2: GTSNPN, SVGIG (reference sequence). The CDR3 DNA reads TGTGCCTGGACCAAGGTTGACGGGGGGCTCCAGTATTTT. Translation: CAWTKVDGGLQYF. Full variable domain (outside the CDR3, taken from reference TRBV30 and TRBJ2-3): SQTIHQWPATLVQPVGSPLSLECTVEGTSNPNLYWYRQAAGRGLQLLFYSVGIGQISSEVPQNLSASRPQDRQFILSSKKLLLSDSGFYLCAWTKVDGGLQYFGPGTRLTVL.

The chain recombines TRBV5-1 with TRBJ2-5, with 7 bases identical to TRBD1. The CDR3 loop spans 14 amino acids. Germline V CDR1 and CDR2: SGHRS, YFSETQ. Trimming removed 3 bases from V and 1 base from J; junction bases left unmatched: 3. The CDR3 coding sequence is TGCGCCAGCAGCTGGGGACAGCCCCAAGAGACCCAGTACTTC. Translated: CASSWGQPQETQYF.

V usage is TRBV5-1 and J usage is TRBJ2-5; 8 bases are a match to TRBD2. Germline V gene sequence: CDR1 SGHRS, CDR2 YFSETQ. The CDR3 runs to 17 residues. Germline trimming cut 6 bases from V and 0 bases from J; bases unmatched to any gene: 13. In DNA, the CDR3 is TGCGCCAGCACTCGGGCCGGGGTAGCGGGGAACCAAGAGACCCAGTACTTC. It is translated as CASTRAGVAGNQETQYF.

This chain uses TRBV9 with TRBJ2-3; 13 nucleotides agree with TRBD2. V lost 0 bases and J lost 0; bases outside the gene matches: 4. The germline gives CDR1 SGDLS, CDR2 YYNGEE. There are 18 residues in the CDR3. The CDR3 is CASSVGLAGGYSTDTQYF. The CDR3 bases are TGTGCCAGCAGCGTAGGACTAGCGGGGGGATATAGCACAGATACGCAGTATTTT. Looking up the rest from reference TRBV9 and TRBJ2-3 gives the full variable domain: DSGVTQTPKHLITATGQRVTLRCSPRSGDLSVYWYQQSLDQGLQFLIQYYNGEERAKGNILERFSAQQFPDLHSELNLSSLELGDSALYFCASSVGLAGGYSTDTQYFGPGTRLTVL.

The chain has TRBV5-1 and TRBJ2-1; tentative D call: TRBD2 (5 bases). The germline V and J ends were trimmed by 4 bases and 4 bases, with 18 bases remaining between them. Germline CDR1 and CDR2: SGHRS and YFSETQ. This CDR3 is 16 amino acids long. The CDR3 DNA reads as TGCGCCAGCAGCCCGGGGTCGAGCACGGCGTACAATGAGCAGTTCTTC. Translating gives CASSPGSSTAYNEQFF. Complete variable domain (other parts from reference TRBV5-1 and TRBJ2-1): KAGVTQTPRYLIKTRGQQVTLSCSPISGHRSVSWYQQTPGQGLQFLFEYFSETQRNKGNFPGRFSGRQFSNSRSEMNVSTLELGDSALYLCASSPGSSTAYNEQFFGPGTRLTVL.

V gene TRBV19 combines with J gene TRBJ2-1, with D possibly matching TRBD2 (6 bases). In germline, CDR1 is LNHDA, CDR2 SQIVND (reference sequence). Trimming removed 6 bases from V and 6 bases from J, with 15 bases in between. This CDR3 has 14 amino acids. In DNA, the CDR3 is TGTGCCAGTAGCCCAGGACGGGAGATCAATGAGCAGTTCTTC. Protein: CASSPGREINEQFF.

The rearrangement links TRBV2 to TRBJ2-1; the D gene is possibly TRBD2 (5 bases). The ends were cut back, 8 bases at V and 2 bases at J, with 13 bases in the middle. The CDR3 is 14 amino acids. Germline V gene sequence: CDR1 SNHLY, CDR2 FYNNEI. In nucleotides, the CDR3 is TGTGCCAGCGGTCCCTACGGGACCTACAATGAGCAGTTCTTC. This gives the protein CASGPYGTYNEQFF.

For the CDR3, the DNA is TGTGCCAGCAGCCAAGATGTCCGGGACAGGGGCCTGGTGGGGAAGAGTAACTATGGCTACACCTTC. It encodes CASSQDVRDRGLVGKSNYGYTF. The chain combines TRBV4-2 with TRBJ1-2, with TRBD1 identical over 10 bases. This CDR3 is built from 22 residues. CDR1 is LGHNA and CDR2 is YNFKEQ in the germline V gene. Unmatched junction bases numbered 20, after V lost 0 bases and J lost 1 base.